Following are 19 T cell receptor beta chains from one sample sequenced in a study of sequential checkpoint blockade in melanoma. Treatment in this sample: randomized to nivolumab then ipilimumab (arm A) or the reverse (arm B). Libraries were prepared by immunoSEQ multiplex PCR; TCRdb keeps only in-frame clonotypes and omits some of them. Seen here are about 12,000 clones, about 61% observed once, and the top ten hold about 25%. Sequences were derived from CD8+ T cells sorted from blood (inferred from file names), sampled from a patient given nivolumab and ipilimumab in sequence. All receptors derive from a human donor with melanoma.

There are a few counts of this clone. CDR3 nucleotides: TGTGCCAGCAGCCAGGGGGTCCGGAATGAAAAACTGTTTTTT. It codes for CASSQGVRNEKLFF. This chain uses TRBV9 with TRBJ1-4; 7 positions match TRBD1. Germline CDR1 reads SGDLS; CDR2 reads YYNGEE. The ends lost 4 bases at V and 5 bases at J; junction bases unmatched: 5. This CDR3 is 14 amino acids long.

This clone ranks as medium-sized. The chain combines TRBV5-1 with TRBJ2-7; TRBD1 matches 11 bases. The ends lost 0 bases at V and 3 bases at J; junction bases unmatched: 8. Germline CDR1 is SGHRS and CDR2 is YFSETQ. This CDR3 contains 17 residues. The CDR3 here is CASSLATPGTGGYEQYF. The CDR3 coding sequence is TGCGCCAGCAGCTTGGCCACCCCGGGGACAGGGGGCTACGAGCAGTACTTC. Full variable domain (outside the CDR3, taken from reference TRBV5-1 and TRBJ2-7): KAGVTQTPRYLIKTRGQQVTLSCSPISGHRSVSWYQQTPGQGLQFLFEYFSETQRNKGNFPGRFSGRQFSNSRSEMNVSTLELGDSALYLCASSLATPGTGGYEQYFGPGTRLTVT.

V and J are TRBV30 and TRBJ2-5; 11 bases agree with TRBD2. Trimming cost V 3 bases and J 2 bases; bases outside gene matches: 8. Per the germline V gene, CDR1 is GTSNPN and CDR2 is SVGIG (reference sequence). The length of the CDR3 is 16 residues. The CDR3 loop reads CAWSVGASGRQETQYF. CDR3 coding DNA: TGTGCCTGGAGCGTAGGGGCTAGCGGGAGGCAAGAGACCCAGTACTTC. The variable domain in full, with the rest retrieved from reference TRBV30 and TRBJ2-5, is SQTIHQWPATLVQPVGSPLSLECTVEGTSNPNLYWYRQAAGRGLQLLFYSVGIGQISSEVPQNLSASRPQDRQFILSSKKLLLSDSGFYLCAWSVGASGRQETQYFGPGTRLLVL.

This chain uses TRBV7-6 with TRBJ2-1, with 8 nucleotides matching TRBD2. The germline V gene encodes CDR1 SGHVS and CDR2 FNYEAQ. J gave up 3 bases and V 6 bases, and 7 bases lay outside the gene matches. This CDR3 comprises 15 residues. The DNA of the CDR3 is TGTGCCAGCAGTCCCCTCGCGGGGGGCTACAATGAGCAGTTCTTC. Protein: CASSPLAGGYNEQFF.

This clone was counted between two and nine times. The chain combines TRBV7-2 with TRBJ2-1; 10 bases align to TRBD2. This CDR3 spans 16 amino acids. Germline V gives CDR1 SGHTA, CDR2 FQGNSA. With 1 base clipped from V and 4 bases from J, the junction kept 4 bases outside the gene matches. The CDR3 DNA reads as TGTGCCAGCAGCTTAGTTGCTAGCGGGGGATACAATGAGCAGTTCTTC. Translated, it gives CASSLVASGGYNEQFF.

For the CDR3, the DNA is TGTGCCAGCAGCGTAGACGGGGGTTCGGCTAACTATGGCTACACCTTC. Protein sequence: CASSVDGGSANYGYTF. This rearrangement joins TRBV9 to TRBJ1-2; a weak D match, TRBD1 (5 bases). Trimming stripped 0 bases from V and 0 bases from J, with 12 bases between. The CDR3 has 16 amino acids. The germline V gene encodes CDR1 SGDLS and CDR2 YYNGEE.

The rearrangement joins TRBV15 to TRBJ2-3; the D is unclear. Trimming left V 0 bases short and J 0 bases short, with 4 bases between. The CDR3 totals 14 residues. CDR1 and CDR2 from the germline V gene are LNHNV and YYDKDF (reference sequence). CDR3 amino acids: CATSRDSSTDTQYF. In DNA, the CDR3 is TGTGCCACCAGCAGAGATAGTAGCACAGATACGCAGTATTTT.

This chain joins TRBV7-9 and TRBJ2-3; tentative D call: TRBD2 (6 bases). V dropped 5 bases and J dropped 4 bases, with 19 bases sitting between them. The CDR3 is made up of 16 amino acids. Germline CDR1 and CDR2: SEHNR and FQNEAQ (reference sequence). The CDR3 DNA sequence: TGTGCCAGCAGCGTTACTAGCCGCCGGGGCGCAGATACGCAGTATTTT. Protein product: CASSVTSRRGADTQYF.

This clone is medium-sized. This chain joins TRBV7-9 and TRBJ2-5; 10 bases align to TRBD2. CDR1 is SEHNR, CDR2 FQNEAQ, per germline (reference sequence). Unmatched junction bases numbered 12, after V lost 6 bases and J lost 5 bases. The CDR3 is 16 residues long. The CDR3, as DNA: TGTGCCAGCAGTTCGAGAGCGGGAGGGCCGAAGGAGACCCAGTACTTC. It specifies CASSSRAGGPKETQYF.

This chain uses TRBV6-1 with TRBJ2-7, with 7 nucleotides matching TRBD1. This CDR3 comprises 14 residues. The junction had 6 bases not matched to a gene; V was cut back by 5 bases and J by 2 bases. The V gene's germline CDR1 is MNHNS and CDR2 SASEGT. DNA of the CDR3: TGTGCCAGCAGTCCTACGACAGGGCCCTACGAGCAGTACTTC. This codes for CASSPTTGPYEQYF.

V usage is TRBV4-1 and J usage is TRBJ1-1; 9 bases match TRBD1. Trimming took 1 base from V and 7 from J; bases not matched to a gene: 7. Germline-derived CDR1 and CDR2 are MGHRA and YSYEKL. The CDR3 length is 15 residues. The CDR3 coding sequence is TGCGCCAGCAGCCAAGTAGGGACAGGGCCATTTGAAGCTTTCTTT. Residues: CASSQVGTGPFEAFF.

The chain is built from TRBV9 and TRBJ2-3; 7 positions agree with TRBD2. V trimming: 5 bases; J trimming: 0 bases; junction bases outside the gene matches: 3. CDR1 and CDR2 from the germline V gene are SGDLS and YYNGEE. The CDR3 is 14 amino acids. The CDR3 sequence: CASRGGVSTDTQYF. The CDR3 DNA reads TGTGCCAGCAGGGGAGGGGTTAGCACAGATACGCAGTATTTT.

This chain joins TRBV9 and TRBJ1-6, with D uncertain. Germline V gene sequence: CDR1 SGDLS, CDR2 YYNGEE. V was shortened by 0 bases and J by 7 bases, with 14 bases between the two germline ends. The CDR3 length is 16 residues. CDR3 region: CASSVGTAALNSPLHF. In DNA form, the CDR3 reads TGTGCCAGCAGCGTAGGGACTGCTGCTTTGAATTCACCCCTCCACTTT.

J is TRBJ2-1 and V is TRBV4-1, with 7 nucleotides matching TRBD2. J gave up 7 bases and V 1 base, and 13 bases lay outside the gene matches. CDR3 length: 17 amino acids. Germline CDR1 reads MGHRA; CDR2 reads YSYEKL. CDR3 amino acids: CASSQGAGTTLKNEQFF. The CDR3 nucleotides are TGCGCCAGCAGCCAAGGGGCCGGGACTACACTTAAGAATGAGCAGTTCTTC.

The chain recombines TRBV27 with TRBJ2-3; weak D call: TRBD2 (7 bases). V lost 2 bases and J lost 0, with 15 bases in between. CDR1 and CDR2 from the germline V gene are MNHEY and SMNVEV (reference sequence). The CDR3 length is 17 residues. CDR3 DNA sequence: TGTGCCAGCAGTTTAATGAGTAGGGGGGGTAGCACAGATACGCAGTATTTT. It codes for CASSLMSRGGSTDTQYF.

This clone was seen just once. The CDR3 protein is CASSPGRGGAYAEAFF. The CDR3 nucleotides read TGTGCCAGCAGCCCCGGCAGGGGCGGTGCGTACGCTGAAGCTTTCTTT. V usage is TRBV7-2 and J usage is TRBJ1-1; tentatively, D is TRBD1 (6 bases). The CDR3 runs 16 residues. Germline V gives CDR1 SGHTA, CDR2 FQGNSA. With 5 bases removed from V and 6 bases from J, the gap between germline ends came to 22 bases.

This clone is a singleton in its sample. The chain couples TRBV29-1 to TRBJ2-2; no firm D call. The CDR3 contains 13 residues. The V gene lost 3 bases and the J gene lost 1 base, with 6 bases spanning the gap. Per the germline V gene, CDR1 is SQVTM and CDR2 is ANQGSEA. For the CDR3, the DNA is TGCAGCGTTGATGGGCAGAACACCGGGGAGCTGTTTTTT. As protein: CSVDGQNTGELFF.

Here the CDR3 DNA reads TGTGCCAGTAGTATTCTCGGGGGGATCTACGAGCAGTACTTC. It is translated as CASSILGGIYEQYF. The V call is TRBV19, the J call TRBJ2-7, with 7 bases lining up with TRBD2. Germline V CDR1 and CDR2: LNHDA, SQIVND (reference sequence). This CDR3 is 14 amino acids long. The V and J ends lost 3 bases and 3 bases, in that order; junction bases with no gene match: 5.

Here the CDR3 reads CASSLAAGPNTEAFF. The CDR3 DNA follows: TGTGCCAGCAGCTTAGCGGCAGGGCCGAACACTGAAGCTTTCTTT. This rearrangement joins TRBV11-2 to TRBJ1-1, with D possibly being TRBD1 (5 bases). Germline CDR1 is SGHAT and CDR2 is FQNNGV. V shed 1 base and J shed 1 base, with 10 bases lying between them. The CDR3 runs to 15 residues.